The entry below gives a single TCR beta chain sequence along with its context. Its antigen is as yet unknown. The table came from immunoSEQ multiplex PCR; TCRdb's copy has only in-frame clones and leaves some out. Of some 110,000 clones listed, about nine tenths are singletons. The data are from a study of T cell clones after liver transplantation. Study observations and caveats: A larger donor-reactive than third-party decline suggested partial antigen-specific deletion.

Trimming stripped 7 bases from V and 2 bases from J, with 16 bases between. The CDR3 covers 15 residues. Germline-derived CDR1 and CDR2 are PRHDT and FYEKMQ (reference sequence). Sequences were derived from CD4+ T cells from blood, sampled 12 months after liver transplant. The chain is built from TRBV13 and TRBJ2-3; D is uncertain. This TCR derives from a human patient who received a liver transplant. Some T cells may be transferred from the graft donor. The CDR3 DNA sequence: TGTGCCAGCACTTCGGAGCACAGAAACACAGATACGCAGTATTTT. This codes for CASTSEHRNTDTQYF.